This entry lists 5 T cell receptor beta chains sequenced from one sample in a study of human T cells and chemical hapten exposure. A single record per CDR3 protein comes from TCRdb applying MiXCR to the RACE reads. In the table there are more than 85,000 distinct CDR3 sequences, under 40% of which are singletons. Described time point: patch test 3, about 24 weeks after DPC sensitization. Sample treatment: therapeutic diphenylcyclopropenone sensitization with weekly scalp DPC. Material: whole blood, obtained in connection with sensitization to the hapten diphenylcyclopropenone (DPC). Source of these receptors: a man in his forties with alopecia areata. Some clones in this sample may be carry-over from other donors' samples.

This clonotype was counted once. The V and J genes are TRBV4-2 and TRBJ2-1, with 10 bases fitting TRBD2. This CDR3 is built from 16 residues. V dropped 1 base and J dropped 2; count of bases not matched to a gene: 2. CDR1 LGHNA and CDR2 YNFKEQ come from the germline V gene. The CDR3: CASSQGLAGAYNEQFF. The CDR3 coding sequence is TGTGCCAGCAGCCAAGGGCTAGCGGGAGCCTACAATGAGCAGTTCTTC.

The chain employs TRBV20-1 and TRBJ2-3; D is uncertain. Germline CDR1 is DFQATT and CDR2 is SNEGSKA (reference sequence). The germline V and J ends were trimmed by 1 base and 7 bases, with 6 bases remaining between them. This CDR3 contains 11 residues. The CDR3 DNA is TGCAGTGCTAGAGTTGGGAATACGCAGTATTTT. Protein sequence: CSARVGNTQYF.

This clonotype occurred a few times. The rearrangement uses TRBV18 and TRBJ1-2, with D possibly being TRBD1 (5 bases). Germline CDR1 and CDR2: KGHSH and LQKENI. Deletions cut 3 bases from V and 8 bases from J, with 13 bases between. There are 13 residues in the CDR3. This CDR3 reads CASSPDNRFGYTF. DNA for the CDR3: TGTGCCAGCTCACCCGATAACAGGTTCGGCTACACCTTC.

The V call is TRBV6-6, the J call TRBJ1-4; a possible D gene is TRBD1 (5 bases). The CDR3 contains 14 residues. Germline values: CDR1 MNHNY, CDR2 SVGAGI (reference sequence). The germline V and J ends were trimmed by 4 bases and 4 bases, with 10 bases remaining between them. The CDR3 loop is CASSSGASNEKLFF. The CDR3 nucleotides read TGTGCCAGCAGTTCCGGGGCCAGTAATGAAAAACTGTTTTTT.

This clonotype has a handful of counts. This sequence joins TRBV6-4 and TRBJ2-2; no reliable D call. The CDR3 length is 14 residues. CDR1 is MRHNA and CDR2 is SNTAGT in the germline V gene. The V gene lost 3 bases and the J gene lost 4 bases, with 9 bases spanning the gap. DNA of the CDR3: TGTGCCAGCAGTGATGACCCCGGCACCGGGGAGCTGTTTTTT. Amino acid sequence: CASSDDPGTGELFF.